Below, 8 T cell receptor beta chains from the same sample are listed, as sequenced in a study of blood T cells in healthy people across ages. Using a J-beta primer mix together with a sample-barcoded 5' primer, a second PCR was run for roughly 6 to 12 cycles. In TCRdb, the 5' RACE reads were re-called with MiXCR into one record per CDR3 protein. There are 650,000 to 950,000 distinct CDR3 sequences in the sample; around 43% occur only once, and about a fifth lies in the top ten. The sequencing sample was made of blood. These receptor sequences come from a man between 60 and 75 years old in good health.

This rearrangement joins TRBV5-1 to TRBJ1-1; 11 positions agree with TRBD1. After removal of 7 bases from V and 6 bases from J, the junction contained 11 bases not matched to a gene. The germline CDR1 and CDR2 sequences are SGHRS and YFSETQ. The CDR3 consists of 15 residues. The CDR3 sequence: CASLGDRGSVAEAFF. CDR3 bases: TGCGCCAGCCTCGGGGACAGGGGGTCAGTCGCTGAAGCTTTCTTT.

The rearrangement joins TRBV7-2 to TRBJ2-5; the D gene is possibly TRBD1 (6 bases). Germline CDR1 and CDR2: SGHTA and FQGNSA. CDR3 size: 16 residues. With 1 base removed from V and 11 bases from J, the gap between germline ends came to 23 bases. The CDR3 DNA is TGTGCCAGCAGCTTAGGATTCTTCGCAGGGGAACTCGGGCAGTACTTC. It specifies CASSLGFFAGELGQYF.

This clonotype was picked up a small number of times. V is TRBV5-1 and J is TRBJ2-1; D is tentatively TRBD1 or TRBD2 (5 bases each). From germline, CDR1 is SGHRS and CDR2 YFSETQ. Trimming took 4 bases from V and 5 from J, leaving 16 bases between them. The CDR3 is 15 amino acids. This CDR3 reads CASSHGTAMNNEQFF. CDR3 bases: TGCGCCAGCAGCCACGGGACGGCCATGAACAATGAGCAGTTCTTC. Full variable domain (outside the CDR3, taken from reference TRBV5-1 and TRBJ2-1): KAGVTQTPRYLIKTRGQQVTLSCSPISGHRSVSWYQQTPGQGLQFLFEYFSETQRNKGNFPGRFSGRQFSNSRSEMNVSTLELGDSALYLCASSHGTAMNNEQFFGPGTRLTVL.

CDR3 DNA sequence: TGTGCCAGCAGTTACTCGTTCGGCGGCAGTCACTCCTACGAGCAGTACTTC. Residues: CASSYSFGGSHSYEQYF. The chain combines TRBV6-5 with TRBJ2-7; D is uncertain. Germline V gene data show CDR1 as MNHEY and CDR2 as SVGAGI. With 0 bases removed from V and 0 bases from J, the gap between germline ends came to 15 bases. The CDR3 runs 17 residues.

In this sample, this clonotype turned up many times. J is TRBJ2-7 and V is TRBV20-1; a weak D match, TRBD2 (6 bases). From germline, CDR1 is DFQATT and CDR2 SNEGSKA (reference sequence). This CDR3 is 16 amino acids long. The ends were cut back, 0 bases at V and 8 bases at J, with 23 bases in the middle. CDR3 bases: TGCAGTGCTAGAGATACGACGGGCGGGAATCCTACGAAGCAGTACTTC. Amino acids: CSARDTTGGNPTKQYF.

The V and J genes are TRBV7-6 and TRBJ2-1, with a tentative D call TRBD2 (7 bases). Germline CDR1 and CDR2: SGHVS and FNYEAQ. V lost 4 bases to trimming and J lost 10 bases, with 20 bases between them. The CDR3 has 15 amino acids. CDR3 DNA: TGTGCCAGCAGCTGGGGGGGGGGCGCGTTAGGGGAGCAGTTCTTC. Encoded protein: CASSWGGGALGEQFF. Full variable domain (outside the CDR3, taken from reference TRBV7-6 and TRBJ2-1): GAGVSQSPRYKVTKRGQDVALRCDPISGHVSLYWYRQALGQGPEFLTYFNYEAQQDKSGLPNDRFSAERPEGSISTLTIQRTEQRDSAMYRCASSWGGGALGEQFFGPGTRLTVL.

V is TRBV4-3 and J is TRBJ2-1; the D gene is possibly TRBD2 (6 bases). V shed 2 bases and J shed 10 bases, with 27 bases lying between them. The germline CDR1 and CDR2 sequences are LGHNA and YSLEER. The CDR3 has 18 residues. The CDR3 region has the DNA TGCGCCAGCAGCCAAAACCTTGTGCGCGGGGAGGCGTCGAAAGAGCAGTTCTTC. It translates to CASSQNLVRGEASKEQFF.

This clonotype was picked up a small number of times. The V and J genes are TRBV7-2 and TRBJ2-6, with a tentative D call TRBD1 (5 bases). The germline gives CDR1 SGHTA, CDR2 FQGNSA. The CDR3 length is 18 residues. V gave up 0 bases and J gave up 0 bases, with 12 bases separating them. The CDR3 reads CASSLAVGLASGANVLTF. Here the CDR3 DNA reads TGTGCCAGCAGCTTAGCGGTGGGGCTGGCCTCTGGGGCCAACGTCCTGACTTTC.